The TCR beta chain under discussion was sequenced for a study of T-cell memory formation after mild COVID-19 (dated by TCRdb to about 2021). Regarding the study in general: Most TCR sequence clusters were specific to one of the two donors. T-cell clones expanding and contracting after mild COVID-19 in two donors were tracked by longitudinal TCRalpha and TCRbeta repertoire sequencing. The cohort was made up of two young adult volunteers, one female and one male, who were previously healthy.

Ficoll-Paque density gradient centrifugation was the method used to isolate PBMCs. Broader findings and caveats from the paper: Contracting CD4+ clones appeared mostly in the CM and EM memory subsets, whereas CD8+ clones were enriched in EMRA. SARS-CoV-2 specificity of the second-wave clones peaking on day 37 was not confirmed. The study included only a couple of mild cases, and larger cohorts that include severe cases with pre-infection samples were judged to be necessary. Some responding clones were detected in pre-infection memory, which suggested that pre-existing cross-reactive memory T cells had joined the SARS-CoV-2 response. Balanced CD4/CD8 phenotypes were observed for clones contracting from day 15 to 85, whereas a bias towards CD4+ was observed for a second wave of clones expanding from day 15 to 37.

This clonotype has a handful of counts. Its antigen remains unidentified. Per-base qualities were not stored, and no clone one base away is much larger. The instrument was an Illumina NovaSeq 6000. TCRalpha and TCRbeta cDNA libraries were constructed by 5'RACE with constant-segment primers, with sample barcodes and unique molecular identifiers being introduced. RNA was extracted from every sample with Trizol reagent. Amplification of the libraries took two PCR steps, and the second step added a second sample barcode plus Illumina TruSeq adapters. Libraries were sequenced on an Illumina NovaSeq with 2 x 150 bp paired-end reads. Processing in the source paper ran as follows. Demultiplexing of reads and collapsing into UMI-guided consensus sequences were performed with migec v1.2.7. Using mixcr v2.1.11, UMI consensuses were aligned to TRA and TRB V and J templates and then assembled into clonotypes. A clonotype was counted as expanded or contracted only if both edgeR and NoisET called the change significant, with noise models trained on biological replicates. For edgeR calls, the thresholds were a false discovery rate-adjusted p below 0.01 and a log2 fold-change of 1. PCA with hierarchical clustering of max-normalized trajectories of the 1000 most abundant clonotypes was used as exploratory dynamics analysis. Separately sequenced CD4+ and CD8+ repertoires were used to assign a CD4 or CD8 phenotype to each responding clone. Using fastp at Q25 and MiXCR, TCRdb reprocessed the public reads and kept productive beta chains. Every CDR3 protein is listed once, alongside the most common genes and DNA of its rows. The V and J calls follow TCRdb's processing rather than the paper's. For this sample there are roughly 150,000 distinct CDR3 sequences; roughly 15% appear just once. Roughly 14% of the sample is held by the ten biggest clonotypes.

The junction shows trimming of 1 base on V and 1 base on J, plus 15 bases between the germline ends. From cysteine to phenylalanine, the CDR3 is 16 amino acids long. Just the 48-base CDR3 DNA is kept, in frame starting at base 1. Via the germline V gene, CDR1 is SGHRS and CDR2 YFSETQ. This TCR derives from an adult woman who had mild COVID-19 (a few samples of this study predate the infection). The sample titles of this study are shuffled in the database, so cell type and time point are left out; the donor was told from shared clones. The chain is encoded by TRBV5-1 joined to TRBJ2-7; the D gene assignment is ambiguous. Sequencing was performed on PBMCs or a T cell subset sorted from them (not recorded which). At the DNA level, the sequence is TGCGCCAGCAGCTTGAGGGCGTACATCGCTTCCTACGAGCAGTACTTC. This yields the protein CASSLRAYIASYEQYF.